Listed here is a single TCR beta chain. Its antigen remains unknown. This may be a read error: a much more frequent sequence differs by one nucleotide. The record originates from a study of glioma-infiltrating T cells. TCR alpha and beta CDR3 regions were amplified from RNA using iRepertoire nested multiplex PCR. Tissue mRNA or PBMC total RNA, roughly 100-400 ng, went into one-step reverse transcription and amplification. Via MiXCR, TCRdb re-called the multiplex PCR reads, giving one row per CDR3 protein. The sample lists fewer than 250,000 distinct CDR3 sequences; 30% to 40% were seen once. There are 11 residues in the CDR3. Germline CDR1 and CDR2: SEHNR and FQNEAQ (reference sequence). Study conclusions and caveats: Very few CDR3 sequences were shared between tissue and blood.

The chain is built from TRBV7-9 and TRBJ2-7; D not certain. Sequenced: glioma tissue, nonneoplastic brain tissue, or PBMCs (not recorded which). The sequence came from a human donor with low-grade glioma or glioblastoma, undergoing nonglioma brain surgery, or in good health (not recorded which). The CDR3 DNA reads TGTGCCAGCAGCTCGTGGTACGAGCATTACTTC. It yields the protein CASSSWYEHYF. The variable domain in full, with the rest retrieved from reference TRBV7-9 and TRBJ2-7, is DTGVSQNPRHKITKRGQNVTFRCDPISEHNRLYWYRQTLGQGPEFLTYFQNEAQLEKSRLLSDRFSAERPKGSFSTLEIQRTEQGDSAMYLCASSSWYEHYFGPGTRLTVT.